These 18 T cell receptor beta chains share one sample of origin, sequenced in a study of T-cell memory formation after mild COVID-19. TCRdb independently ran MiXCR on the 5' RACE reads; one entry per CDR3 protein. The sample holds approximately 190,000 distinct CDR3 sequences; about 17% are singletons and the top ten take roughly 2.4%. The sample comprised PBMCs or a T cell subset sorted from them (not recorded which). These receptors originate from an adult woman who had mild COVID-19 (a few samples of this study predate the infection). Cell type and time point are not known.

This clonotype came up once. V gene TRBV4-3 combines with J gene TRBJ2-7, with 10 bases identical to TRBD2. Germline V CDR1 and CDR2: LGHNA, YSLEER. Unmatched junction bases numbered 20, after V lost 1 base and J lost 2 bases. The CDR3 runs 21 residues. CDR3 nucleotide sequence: TGCGCCAGCAGCCAAGTAAGAGTTCGGACCAGCGGGAGGGCCCTCGCCTACGAGCAGTACTTC. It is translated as CASSQVRVRTSGRALAYEQYF.

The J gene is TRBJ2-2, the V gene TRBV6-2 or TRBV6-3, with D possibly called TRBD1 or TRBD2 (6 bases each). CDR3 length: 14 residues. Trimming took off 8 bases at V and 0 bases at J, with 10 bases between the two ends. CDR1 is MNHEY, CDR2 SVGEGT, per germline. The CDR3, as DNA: TGTGCCAGCTACAGGGACTCGAACACCGGGGAGCTGTTTTTT. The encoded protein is CASYRDSNTGELFF.

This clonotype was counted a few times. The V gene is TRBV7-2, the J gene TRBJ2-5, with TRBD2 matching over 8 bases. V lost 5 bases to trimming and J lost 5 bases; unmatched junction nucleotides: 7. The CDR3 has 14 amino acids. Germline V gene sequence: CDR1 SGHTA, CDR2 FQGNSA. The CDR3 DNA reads TGTGCCAGCAGCGGGACCGGGACTAGGGAGACCCAGTACTTC. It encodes CASSGTGTRETQYF.

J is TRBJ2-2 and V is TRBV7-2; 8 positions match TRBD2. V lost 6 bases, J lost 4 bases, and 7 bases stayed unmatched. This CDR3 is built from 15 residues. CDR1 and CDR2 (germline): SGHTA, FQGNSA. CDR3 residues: CASRLGGASTGELFF. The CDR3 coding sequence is TGTGCCAGCAGACTCGGGGGGGCGAGCACCGGGGAGCTGTTTTTT.

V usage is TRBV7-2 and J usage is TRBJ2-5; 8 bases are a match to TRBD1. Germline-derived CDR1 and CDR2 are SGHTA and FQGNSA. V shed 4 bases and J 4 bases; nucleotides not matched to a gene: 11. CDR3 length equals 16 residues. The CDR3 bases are TGTGCCAGCAGCTCTCGCAGGACAGGGTTAGGAGAGACCCAGTACTTC. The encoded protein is CASSSRRTGLGETQYF.

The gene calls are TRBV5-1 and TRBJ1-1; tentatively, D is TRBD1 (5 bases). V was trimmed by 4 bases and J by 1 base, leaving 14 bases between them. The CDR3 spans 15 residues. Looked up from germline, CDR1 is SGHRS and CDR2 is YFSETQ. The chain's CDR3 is CASSPDGGGNTEAFF. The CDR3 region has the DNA TGCGCCAGCAGCCCGGATGGGGGGGGGAACACTGAAGCTTTCTTT. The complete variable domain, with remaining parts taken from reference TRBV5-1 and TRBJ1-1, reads KAGVTQTPRYLIKTRGQQVTLSCSPISGHRSVSWYQQTPGQGLQFLFEYFSETQRNKGNFPGRFSGRQFSNSRSEMNVSTLELGDSALYLCASSPDGGGNTEAFFGQGTRLTVV.

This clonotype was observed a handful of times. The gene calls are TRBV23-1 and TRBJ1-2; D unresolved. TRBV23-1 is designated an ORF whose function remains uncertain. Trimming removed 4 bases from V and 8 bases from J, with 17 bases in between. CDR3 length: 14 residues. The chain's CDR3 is CASSPKPQQTGYTF. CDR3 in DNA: TGCGCCAGCAGTCCAAAACCCCAACAGACGGGCTACACCTTC.

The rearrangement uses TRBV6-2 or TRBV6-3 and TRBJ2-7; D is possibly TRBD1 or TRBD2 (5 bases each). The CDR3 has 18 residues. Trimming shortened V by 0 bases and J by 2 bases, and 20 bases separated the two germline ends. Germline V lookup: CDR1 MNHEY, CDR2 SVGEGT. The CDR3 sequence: CASSYSTHGAISTYEQYF. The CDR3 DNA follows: TGTGCCAGCAGTTACTCGACCCACGGGGCCATAAGCACCTACGAGCAGTACTTC.

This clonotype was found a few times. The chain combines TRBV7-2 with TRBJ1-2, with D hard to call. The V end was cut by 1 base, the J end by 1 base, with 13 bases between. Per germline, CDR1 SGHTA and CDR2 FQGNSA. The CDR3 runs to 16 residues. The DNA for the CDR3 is TGTGCCAGCAGCTTAGGTCGGGTATTGGATAACTATGGCTACACCTTC. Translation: CASSLGRVLDNYGYTF. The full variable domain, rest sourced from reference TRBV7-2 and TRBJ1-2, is GAGVSQSPSNKVTEKGKDVELRCDPISGHTALYWYRQSLGQGLEFLIYFQGNSAPDKSGLPSDRFSAERTGGSVSTLTIQRTQQEDSAVYLCASSLGRVLDNYGYTFGSGTRLTVV.

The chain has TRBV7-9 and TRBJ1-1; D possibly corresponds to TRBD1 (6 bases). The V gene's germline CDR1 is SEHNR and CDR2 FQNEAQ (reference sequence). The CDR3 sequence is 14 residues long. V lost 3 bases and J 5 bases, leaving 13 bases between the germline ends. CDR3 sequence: CASSFQQGGTEAFF. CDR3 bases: TGTGCCAGCAGCTTTCAACAGGGAGGAACTGAAGCTTTCTTT.

The CDR3 sequence is CASSSNRVPGETQYF. CDR3 DNA: TGTGCCAGCAGCTCAAACAGGGTCCCGGGGGAGACCCAGTACTTC. This sequence joins TRBV7-9 and TRBJ2-5, with a possible D match to TRBD1 (6 bases). Looked up from germline, CDR1 is SEHNR and CDR2 is FQNEAQ (reference sequence). The CDR3 covers 15 residues. V was trimmed by 4 bases and J by 5 bases, leaving 17 bases between them.

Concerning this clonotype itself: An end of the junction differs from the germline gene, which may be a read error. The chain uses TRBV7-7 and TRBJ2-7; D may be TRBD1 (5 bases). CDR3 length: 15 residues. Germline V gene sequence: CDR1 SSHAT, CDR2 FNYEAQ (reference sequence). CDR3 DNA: TGTGCTAGCAGCTTAGACGACAGAGGCTCCTACGAGCAGTACTTC. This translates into CASSLDDRGSYEQYF.

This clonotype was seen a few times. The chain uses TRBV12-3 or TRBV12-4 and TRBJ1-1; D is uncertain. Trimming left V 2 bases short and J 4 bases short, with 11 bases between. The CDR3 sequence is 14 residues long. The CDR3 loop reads CASSLREEGTEAFF. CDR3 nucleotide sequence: TGTGCCAGCAGTTTACGGGAGGAGGGCACTGAAGCTTTCTTT.

The CDR3 here is CASRPKAWDQPQHF. The CDR3 DNA sequence: TGTGCCAGCAGACCGAAGGCATGGGATCAGCCCCAGCATTTT. This chain links TRBV6-2 or TRBV6-3 with TRBJ1-5; D gene unclear. The germline V and J ends were trimmed by 6 bases and 5 bases, with 14 bases remaining between them. The CDR3 runs to 14 residues. CDR1 is MNHEY, CDR2 SVGEGT, per germline.

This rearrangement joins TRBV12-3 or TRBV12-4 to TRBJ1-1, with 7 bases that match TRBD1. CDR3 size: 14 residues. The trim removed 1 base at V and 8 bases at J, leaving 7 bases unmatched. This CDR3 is CASSLERGPTEAFF. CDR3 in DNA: TGTGCCAGCAGTTTAGAGAGGGGGCCCACCGAAGCTTTCTTT.

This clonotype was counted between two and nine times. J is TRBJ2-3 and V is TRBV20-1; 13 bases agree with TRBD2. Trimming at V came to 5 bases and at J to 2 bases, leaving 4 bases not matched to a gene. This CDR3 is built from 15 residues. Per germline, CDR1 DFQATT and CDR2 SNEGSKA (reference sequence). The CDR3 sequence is CSALTSGGITDTQYF. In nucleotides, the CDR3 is TGCAGTGCTCTGACTAGCGGGGGGATCACAGATACGCAGTATTTT.

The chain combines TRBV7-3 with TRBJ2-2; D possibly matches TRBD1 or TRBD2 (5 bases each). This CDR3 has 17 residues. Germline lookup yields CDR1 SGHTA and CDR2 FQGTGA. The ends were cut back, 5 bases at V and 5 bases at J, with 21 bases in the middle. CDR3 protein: CASSHTPLGTRTGELFF. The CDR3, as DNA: TGTGCCAGCAGCCATACCCCACTAGGGACGAGAACCGGGGAGCTGTTTTTT.

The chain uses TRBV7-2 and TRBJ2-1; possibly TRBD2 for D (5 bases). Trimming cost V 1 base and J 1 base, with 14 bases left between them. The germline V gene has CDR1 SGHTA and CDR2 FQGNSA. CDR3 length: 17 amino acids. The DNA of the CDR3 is TGTGCCAGCAGCTTAGGGCTCAGCGGCCGATCCTACAATGAGCAGTTCTTC. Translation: CASSLGLSGRSYNEQFF.